Given below is one T cell receptor beta chain in context. Its target is not known. It was via CD45RO/CCR7/CD25/CD127/CD95/CD27 that CD4+ naive, central memory, regulatory and stem cell-like memory cells were sorted. Purity (above 95%) was reached by all sorted populations. Isolated RNA was reverse transcribed in full, so expressed TCRB transcripts were sequenced. The assay was immunoSEQ multiplex PCR, and TCRdb's table has in-frame clones only and misses some. Here the sample spans about 240,000 clones, approximately 15% being singletons. The source of the sample is a study of beta chain features in type 1 diabetes. Study-wide results and limits: Shorter TCRB CDR3s, moderately but significantly so, marked every one of the four CD4+ subsets in Type 1 diabetes patients. Compared to healthy donors, patients appeared to have naive, central memory and Treg TCRB repertoires that were more alike. Shorter templates may be favored by PCR, equally so in patients and controls.

V was pared by 3 bases and J by 5 bases, with 11 bases between. The CDR3 length is 13 residues. Germline V lookup: CDR1 KGHSH, CDR2 LQKENI. The chain links TRBV18 to TRBJ2-7, with D tentatively TRBD1 (5 bases). Sequencing input: naive CD4+ T cells from blood. The receptor was derived from a man aged 25-45 years with type 1 diabetes. The CDR3 here is CASSPTTGNEQYF. The CDR3 bases are TGTGCCAGCTCACCGACCACAGGTAACGAGCAGTACTTC.